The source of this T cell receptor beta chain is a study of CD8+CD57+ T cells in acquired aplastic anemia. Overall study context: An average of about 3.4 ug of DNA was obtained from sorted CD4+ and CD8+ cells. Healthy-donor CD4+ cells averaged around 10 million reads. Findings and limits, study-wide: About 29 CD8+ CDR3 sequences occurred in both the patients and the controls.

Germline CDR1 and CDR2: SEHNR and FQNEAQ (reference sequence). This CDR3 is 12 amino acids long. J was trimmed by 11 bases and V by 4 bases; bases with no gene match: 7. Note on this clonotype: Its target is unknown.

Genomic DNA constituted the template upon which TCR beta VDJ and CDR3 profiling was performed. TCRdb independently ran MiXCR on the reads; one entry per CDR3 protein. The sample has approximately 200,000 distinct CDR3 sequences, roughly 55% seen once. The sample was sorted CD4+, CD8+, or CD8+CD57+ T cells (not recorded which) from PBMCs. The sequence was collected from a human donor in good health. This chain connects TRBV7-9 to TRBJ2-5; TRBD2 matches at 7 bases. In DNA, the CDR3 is TGTGCCAGCAGCTCTACCTGGGAGGGGCAGTACTTC. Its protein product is CASSSTWEGQYF.